Shown below are 19 T cell receptor beta chains from a single sample sequenced in a study of radiation and T cells in renal cell carcinoma. Profiling relied on immunoSEQ multiplex PCR, and the TCRdb table lists in-frame clones only, not all of them. The table includes fewer than 8,500 clones, 65% detected once. As for treatment: treatment-naive control, cytoreductive nephrectomy. The sequences come from tumor tissue, collected from a patient whose treatment was nephrectomy without radiotherapy. The source is a woman between 65 and 79 years old with renal cell carcinoma.

This clone was recorded only once. The V call is TRBV5-3, the J call TRBJ2-7, with D unresolved. TRBV5-3 is sorted into the ORF group, with uncertain function. CDR3 length: 14 residues. Trimming stripped 4 bases from V and 8 bases from J, with 19 bases between. CDR3 loop: CARSLGRLWPQQYF. DNA of the CDR3: TGTGCCAGAAGCCTCGGGCGCCTTTGGCCCCAGCAGTACTTC.

The gene calls are TRBV6-5 and TRBJ1-1, with D possibly being TRBD1 (6 bases). This CDR3 has 13 amino acids. Looked up from germline, CDR1 is MNHEY and CDR2 is SVGAGI. V lost 5 bases and J lost 6, with 13 bases in between. The CDR3 sequence is CASSPRTAAEAFF. DNA of the CDR3: TGTGCCAGCAGTCCTCGGACAGCCGCTGAAGCTTTCTTT.

J is TRBJ1-1 and V is TRBV2, with D perhaps TRBD1 (6 bases). Germline loops: CDR1 SNHLY, CDR2 FYNNEI. The length of the CDR3 is 14 residues. Trimming left V 4 bases short and J 7 bases short, with 16 bases between. The CDR3, as DNA: TGTGCCAGCAGTGGTGGCAGGGGAGGGTTTGAAGCTTTCTTT. Its protein is CASSGGRGGFEAFF.

This clone has a handful of counts. The CDR3 loop reads CASSFDSRGDQPQHF. CDR3 DNA: TGCGCCAGCAGCTTCGACAGCAGGGGGGATCAGCCCCAGCATTTT. The chain uses TRBV4-1 and TRBJ1-5, with TRBD1 matching 7 bases. V lost 5 bases to trimming and J lost 5 bases; unmatched junction nucleotides: 9. The V gene's germline CDR1 is MGHRA and CDR2 YSYEKL. The CDR3 totals 15 residues.

The rearrangement links TRBV19 to TRBJ1-2; a weak D match, TRBD1 (6 bases). The CDR3 runs to 14 residues. V shed 9 bases and J shed 0 bases, with 14 bases lying between them. Germline CDR1 is LNHDA and CDR2 is SQIVND (reference sequence). The CDR3 region is CASQLGGANYGYTF. Here the CDR3 DNA reads TGTGCCAGCCAGTTAGGGGGTGCTAACTATGGCTACACCTTC.

The V and J genes are TRBV29-1 and TRBJ2-2; D is uncertain. Germline lookup yields CDR1 SQVTM and CDR2 ANQGSEA. The germline V and J ends were trimmed by 4 bases and 5 bases, with 11 bases remaining between them. The CDR3 consists of 13 residues. Here the CDR3 reads CSVAGLVTGELFF. Here the CDR3 DNA reads TGCAGCGTTGCTGGGCTAGTAACCGGGGAGCTGTTTTTT.

V gene TRBV7-3 combines with J gene TRBJ2-2, with TRBD1 matching 7 bases. The germline V gene encodes CDR1 SGHTA and CDR2 FQGTGA. J lost 4 bases, V lost 7 bases, and 6 bases had no gene match. CDR3 size: 14 residues. This CDR3 is CASKRDRSTGELFF. The CDR3 nucleotides read TGTGCCAGCAAACGGGACAGATCCACCGGGGAGCTGTTTTTT.

The chain employs TRBV6-1 and TRBJ1-2; tentatively, D is TRBD1 (5 bases). Germline lookup yields CDR1 MNHNS and CDR2 SASEGT. V dropped 6 bases and J dropped 5 bases, with 13 bases sitting between them. This CDR3 has 13 amino acids. This CDR3 is CASSSDSLYGYTF. CDR3 DNA: TGTGCCAGCAGCTCCGACAGCTTATATGGCTACACCTTC.

This clone turned up a few times. CDR3 coding DNA: TGTGCCAGCAGACGACTGTTGGGGACTGAAGCTTTCTTT. As protein: CASRRLLGTEAFF. J is TRBJ1-1 and V is TRBV2; D not certain. Germline lookup yields CDR1 SNHLY and CDR2 FYNNEI. V lost 6 bases and J lost 5, with 13 bases in between. There are 13 residues in the CDR3.

With respect to this clone: Relative to the germline gene, one junction end is altered; a read error may explain this. The chain has TRBV7-9 and TRBJ2-3, with D possibly being TRBD1 or TRBD2 (6 bases each). The germline V gene encodes CDR1 SEHNR and CDR2 FQNEAQ (reference sequence). This CDR3 comprises 14 residues. The CDR3 protein is CASSLAGGTDTQYF. CDR3 DNA sequence: TGTGCCAGCAGCTTAGCGGGGGGCACCGATACGCAGTATTTT. The whole variable domain, filled in from reference TRBV7-9 and TRBJ2-3, reads DTGVSQNPRHKITKRGQNVTFRCDPISEHNRLYWYRQTLGQGPEFLTYFQNEAQLEKSRLLSDRFSAERPKGSFSTLEIQRTEQGDSAMYLCASSLAGGTDTQYFGPGTRLTVL.

This clone was seen more than once but under ten times. The CDR3 DNA is TGTGCCAGCCAAGGACAGGCGGGTGGCTACACCTTC. Encoded protein: CASQGQAGGYTF. The chain employs TRBV19 and TRBJ1-2; 7 bases map to TRBD1. From germline, CDR1 is LNHDA and CDR2 SQIVND (reference sequence). The CDR3 consists of 12 residues. V trimming: 9 bases; J trimming: 7 bases; junction bases outside the gene matches: 8.

This clone has a handful of counts. The chain is built from TRBV29-1 and TRBJ1-3, with D possibly matching TRBD1 (5 bases). Between the trimmed V and J ends, which lost 4 bases and 0 bases, there was a span of 7 bases. This CDR3 is 13 amino acids long. Germline V gives CDR1 SQVTM, CDR2 ANQGSEA. The CDR3 DNA reads as TGCAGCGTTGGGACATCCTCTGGAAACACCATATATTTT. This gives the protein CSVGTSSGNTIYF.

This chain joins TRBV5-6 and TRBJ1-4; 10 nucleotides line up with TRBD1. There are 16 residues in the CDR3. After removal of 0 bases from V and 7 bases from J, the junction contained 6 bases not matched to a gene. Germline CDR1 SGHDT, CDR2 YYEEEE. CDR3: CASSLAGQGEAEKLFF. The CDR3, as DNA: TGTGCCAGCAGCTTGGCCGGACAGGGGGAAGCTGAAAAACTGTTTTTT.

This chain joins TRBV5-6 and TRBJ1-1, with TRBD1 identical over 9 bases. Germline V gene sequence: CDR1 SGHDT, CDR2 YYEEEE. The CDR3 extends over 16 amino acids. The V and J ends lost 3 bases and 6 bases, in that order; junction bases with no gene match: 12. Written as DNA, the CDR3 is TGTGCCAGCAGCTCCGGACAGGGGAGAGGGGCCGCTGAAGCTTTCTTT. It specifies CASSSGQGRGAAEAFF.

The CDR3 sequence is CSVKGQSNTEAFF. The CDR3 DNA is TGCAGCGTTAAAGGACAGTCGAACACTGAAGCTTTCTTT. The J gene is TRBJ1-1, the V gene TRBV29-1, with D possibly being TRBD1 (6 bases). Germline values: CDR1 SQVTM, CDR2 ANQGSEA. The V end was cut by 5 bases, the J end by 1 base, with 11 bases between. The CDR3 has 13 amino acids.

The rearrangement uses TRBV7-2 and TRBJ1-2, with 8 bases identical to TRBD1. Trimming took 0 bases from V and 4 from J; bases not matched to a gene: 4. Germline lookup yields CDR1 SGHTA and CDR2 FQGNSA. The CDR3 has 15 residues. The CDR3 loop reads CASSLASRGLYGYTF. In nucleotides, the CDR3 is TGTGCCAGCAGCTTAGCAAGCAGGGGGCTCTATGGCTACACCTTC.

This chain connects TRBV2 to TRBJ1-2, with 10 bases fitting TRBD1. V lost 6 bases to trimming and J lost 2 bases; unmatched junction nucleotides: 3. Germline-derived CDR1 and CDR2 are SNHLY and FYNNEI. The CDR3 spans 14 residues. DNA for the CDR3: TGTGCCAGCAGGCCGGGACAGGGGAACTATGGCTACACCTTC. As protein: CASRPGQGNYGYTF.

The sample holds a few counts of this clone. The chain couples TRBV2 to TRBJ1-2, with 10 positions matching TRBD1. Germline CDR1 and CDR2: SNHLY and FYNNEI. This CDR3 region has 14 residues. With 6 bases clipped from V and 2 bases from J, the junction kept 3 bases outside the gene matches. In nucleotides, the CDR3 is TGTGCCAGCAGGGGGACAGGGGCCAACTATGGCTACACCTTC. It yields the protein CASRGTGANYGYTF.

In this sample, this clone turned up a few times. This chain uses TRBV6-5 with TRBJ2-2; D remains unclear. Trimming shortened V by 0 bases and J by 3 bases, and 5 bases separated the two germline ends. The CDR3 spans 14 residues. In germline, CDR1 is MNHEY, CDR2 SVGAGI. The CDR3 DNA sequence: TGTGCCAGCAGTTACTCCTATGACACCGGGGAGCTGTTTTTT. Amino acid sequence: CASSYSYDTGELFF.